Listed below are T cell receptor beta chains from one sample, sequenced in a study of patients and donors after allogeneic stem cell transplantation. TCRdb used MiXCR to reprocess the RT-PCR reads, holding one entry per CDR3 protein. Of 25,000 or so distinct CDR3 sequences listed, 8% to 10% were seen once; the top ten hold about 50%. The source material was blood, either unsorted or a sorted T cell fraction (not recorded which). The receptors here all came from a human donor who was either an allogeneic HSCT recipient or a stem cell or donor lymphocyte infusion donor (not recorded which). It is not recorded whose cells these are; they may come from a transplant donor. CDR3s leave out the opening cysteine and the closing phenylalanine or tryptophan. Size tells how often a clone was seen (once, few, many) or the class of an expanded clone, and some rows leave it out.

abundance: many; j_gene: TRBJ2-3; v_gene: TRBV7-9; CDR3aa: ASSYYTDTQY
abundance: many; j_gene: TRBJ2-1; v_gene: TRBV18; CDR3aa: ASSRGLADYNEQF
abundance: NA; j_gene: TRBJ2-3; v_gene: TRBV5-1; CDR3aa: ASSLVGGQVTQY
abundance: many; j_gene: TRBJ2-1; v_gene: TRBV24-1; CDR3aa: ATSLGGTSGRRSYNEQF
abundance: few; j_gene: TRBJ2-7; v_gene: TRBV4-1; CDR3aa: ASSQGDLPDEQY
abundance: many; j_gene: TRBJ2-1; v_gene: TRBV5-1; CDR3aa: ASSLAGPYNEQF
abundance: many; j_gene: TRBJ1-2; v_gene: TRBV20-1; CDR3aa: SSKRDIGGYT
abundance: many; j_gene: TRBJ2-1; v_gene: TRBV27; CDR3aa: ASSTYRGKTYNEQF
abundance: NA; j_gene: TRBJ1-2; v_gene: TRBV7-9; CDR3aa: ASSPWGQVGEGYT
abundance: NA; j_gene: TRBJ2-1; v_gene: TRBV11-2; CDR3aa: ASSPRGGSGNEQF
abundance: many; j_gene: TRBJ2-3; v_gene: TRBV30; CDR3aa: AWRTTSGLTDTQY
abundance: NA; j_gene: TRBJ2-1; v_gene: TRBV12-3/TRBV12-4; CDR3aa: ASSLPRGVANEQF
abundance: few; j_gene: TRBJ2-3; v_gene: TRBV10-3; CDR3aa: AIKGPMSTDTQY
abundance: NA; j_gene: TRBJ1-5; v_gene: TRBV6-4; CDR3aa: ASSEAGGQQPQH
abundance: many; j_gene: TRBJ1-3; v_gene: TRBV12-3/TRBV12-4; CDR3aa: ASSLRRAGNTIY
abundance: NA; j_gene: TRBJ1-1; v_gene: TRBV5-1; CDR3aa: ASSRGTEAF
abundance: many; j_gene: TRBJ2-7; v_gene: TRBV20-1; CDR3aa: SAKPRDRGNIEQY
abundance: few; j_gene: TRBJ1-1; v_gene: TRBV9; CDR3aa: ASSRGPGLGAF
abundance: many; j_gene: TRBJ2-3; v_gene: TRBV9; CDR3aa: ASSVGEGSLGVSQY
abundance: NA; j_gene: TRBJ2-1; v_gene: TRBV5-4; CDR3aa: ASSLRGYNEQF
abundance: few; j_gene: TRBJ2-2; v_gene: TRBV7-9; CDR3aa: ASSFDHLGELF
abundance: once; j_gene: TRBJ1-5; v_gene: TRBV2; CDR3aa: ASRQGLSNQPQH
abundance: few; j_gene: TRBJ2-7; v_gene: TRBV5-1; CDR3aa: ASSWAGREQY
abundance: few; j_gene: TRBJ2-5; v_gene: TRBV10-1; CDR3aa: ASSGNTMETQY
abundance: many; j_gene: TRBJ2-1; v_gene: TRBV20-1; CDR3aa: SASPLAGIGGNEQF
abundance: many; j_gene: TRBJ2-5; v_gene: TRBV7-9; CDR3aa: ASSLKETQY
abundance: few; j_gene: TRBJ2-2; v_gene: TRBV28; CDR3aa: ASSYTGELF
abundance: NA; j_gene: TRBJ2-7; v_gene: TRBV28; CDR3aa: ASSSGQSCEQY
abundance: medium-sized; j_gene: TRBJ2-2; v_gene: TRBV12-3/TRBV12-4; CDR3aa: ASSSLQGAGTGELF
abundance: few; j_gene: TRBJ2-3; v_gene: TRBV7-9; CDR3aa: ASSLWEYDTQY
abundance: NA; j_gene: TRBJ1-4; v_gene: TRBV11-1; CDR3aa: ASSCKRVEQEFNEKLF
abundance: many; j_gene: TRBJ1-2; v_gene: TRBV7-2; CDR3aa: ASRLGQGGNYGYT
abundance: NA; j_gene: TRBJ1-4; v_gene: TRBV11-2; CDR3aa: ASSFSGSEKLF
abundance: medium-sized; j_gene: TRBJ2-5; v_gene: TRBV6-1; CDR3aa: ASRLGLAGETQY
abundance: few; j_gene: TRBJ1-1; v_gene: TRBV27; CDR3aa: ASSRDRMNTEAF
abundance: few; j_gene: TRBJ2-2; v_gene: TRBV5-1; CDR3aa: ASSLSNSGANTGELF
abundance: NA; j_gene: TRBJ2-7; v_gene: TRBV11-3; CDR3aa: ASSPEQLSYEQY
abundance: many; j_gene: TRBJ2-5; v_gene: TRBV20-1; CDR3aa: SATPAGGAKETQY
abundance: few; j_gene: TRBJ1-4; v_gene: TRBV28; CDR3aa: ASSRRRGEGANEKLF
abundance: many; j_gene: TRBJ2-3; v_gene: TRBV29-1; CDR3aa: SVAGAHTDTQY
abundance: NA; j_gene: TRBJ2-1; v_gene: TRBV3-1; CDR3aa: ASSQVSFNEQF
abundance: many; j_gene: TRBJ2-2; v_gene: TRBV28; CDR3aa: ASRSYLRTGELF
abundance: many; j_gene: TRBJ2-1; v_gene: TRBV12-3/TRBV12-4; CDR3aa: ASRESGGASHEQF
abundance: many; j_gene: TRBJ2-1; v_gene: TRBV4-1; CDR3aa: ASSQDGIPGLKGF
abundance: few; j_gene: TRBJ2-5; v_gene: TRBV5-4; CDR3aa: ASRQGPAIGETQY
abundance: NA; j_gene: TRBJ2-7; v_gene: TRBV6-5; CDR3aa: ASSYSKTSGVYEQY
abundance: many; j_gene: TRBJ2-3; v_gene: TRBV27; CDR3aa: ASSLPPSGADTQY
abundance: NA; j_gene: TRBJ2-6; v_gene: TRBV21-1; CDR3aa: ASSKQGYSGANVLT
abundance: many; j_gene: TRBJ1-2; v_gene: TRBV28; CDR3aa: ASTRGQYYGYT
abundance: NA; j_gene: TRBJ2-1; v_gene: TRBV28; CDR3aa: ASSPWERRDNEQF